The TCR beta chain under discussion was sequenced for a study of siplizumab effects on memory and regulatory T cells. Study-wide results and limits: The naive T cell population seemed more diverse than memory cells and seemed a major contributor to the alloresponse. The alloreactive clones that mapped to unstimulated subsets made up only a minor fraction.

Comments on this clone: Its antigen is still unknown.

Generated by immunoSEQ multiplex PCR, the TCRdb table keeps only in-frame clones and is missing some. The top ten hold 0.031% of the sample, which has some 100,000 clones, approximately 96% seen once. The source material was naive CD4+ T cells sorted from blood. This TCR was sampled from a human donor in good health.

The CDR3 loop is CASSLPGYLTEAFF. Here the CDR3 DNA reads TGTGCCAGCAGCTTACCAGGGTATCTTACTGAAGCTTTCTTT. This rearrangement joins TRBV7-2 to TRBJ1-1; perhaps TRBD1 as D (5 bases). The CDR3 is 14 residues long. Per germline, CDR1 SGHTA and CDR2 FQGNSA. V was cut by 2 bases and J by 5 bases, with 12 bases left in between.